The 17 T cell receptor beta chains below were found in one sample sequenced in a study of shared T cell receptors in the human thymus. Profiled with immunoSEQ multiplex PCR; TCRdb holds only in-frame clones, not every one. The repertoire holds hundreds of thousands of clones, with 70% to 90% as singletons. These sequences were also reported in another study, on human thymus T cells.

Sequencing input: thymocytes. Receptors were obtained from a boy younger than two with a congenital heart defect.

Remarks on this clone: Germline and junction disagree at one end, which may indicate a read error. The V and J genes are TRBV7-7 and TRBJ2-3; 10 nucleotides line up with TRBD2. Germline values: CDR1 SSHAT, CDR2 FNYEAQ (reference sequence). This CDR3 has 17 residues. The CDR3 nucleotides read TGTGCTAGCAGCCCTGGGGCACTAGCGGGGCCCACAGATACGCAGTATTTT. Amino acids: CASSPGALAGPTDTQYF.

This chain uses TRBV28 with TRBJ1-5; 11 bases line up with TRBD1. J gave up 0 bases and V 4 bases, and 2 bases lay outside the gene matches. Germline loops: CDR1 MDHEN, CDR2 SYDVKM. This CDR3 spans 16 amino acids. The CDR3 spells CASSWGTGGSNQPQHF. The DNA of the CDR3 is TGTGCCAGCAGTTGGGGGACAGGGGGTAGCAATCAGCCCCAGCATTTT.

The CDR3 spells CASSSGSRNGYTF. CDR3 DNA: TGTGCCAGCAGTTCCGGGTCCCGGAATGGCTACACCTTC. V and J are TRBV9 and TRBJ1-2, with unresolved D. Germline V gene data show CDR1 as SGDLS and CDR2 as YYNGEE. The V and J ends lost 5 bases and 6 bases respectively, with 14 bases between them. CDR3 size: 13 residues.

In this sample, this clone turned up a few times. This chain uses TRBV11-3 with TRBJ1-3; 7 bases fit TRBD1. The germline V gene encodes CDR1 SGHNT and CDR2 YENEEA. CDR3 length: 17 residues. V lost 5 bases, J lost 2 bases, and 12 bases stayed unmatched. The CDR3: CASSGKRQGIPGNTIYF. The DNA of the CDR3 is TGTGCCAGCAGCGGGAAACGACAGGGAATTCCTGGAAACACCATATATTTT.

This chain links TRBV4-1 with TRBJ2-1, with TRBD2 identical over 8 bases. Germline loops: CDR1 MGHRA, CDR2 YSYEKL. The trim removed 0 bases at V and 5 bases at J, leaving 6 bases unmatched. The CDR3 is 16 residues long. The CDR3 protein is CASSQEFTSGNNEQFF. The CDR3 DNA is TGCGCCAGCAGCCAAGAATTCACTAGCGGTAACAATGAGCAGTTCTTC.

The CDR3 DNA reads as TGCGCCAGCAGCATGGGACTAGCTCTGAGGGAAGAAGAGACCCAGTACTTC. This translates into CASSMGLALREEETQYF. V and J are TRBV5-1 and TRBJ2-5, with 9 bases aligning to TRBD2. Germline V gene data show CDR1 as SGHRS and CDR2 as YFSETQ. The CDR3 runs to 17 residues. After removal of 4 bases from V and 3 bases from J, the junction contained 13 bases not matched to a gene. The full variable domain, rest sourced from reference TRBV5-1 and TRBJ2-5, is KAGVTQTPRYLIKTRGQQVTLSCSPISGHRSVSWYQQTPGQGLQFLFEYFSETQRNKGNFPGRFSGRQFSNSRSEMNVSTLELGDSALYLCASSMGLALREEETQYFGPGTRLLVL.

This clone appeared once. This chain uses TRBV6-1 with TRBJ2-7; D is perhaps TRBD2 (7 bases). The germline CDR1 and CDR2 sequences are MNHNS and SASEGT. The CDR3 is 16 amino acids. Trimming left V 0 bases short and J 1 base short, with 13 bases between. The CDR3 region is CASSEARRGASYEQYF. The CDR3 region has the DNA TGTGCCAGCAGTGAAGCGCGACGGGGGGCTTCCTACGAGCAGTACTTC.

J is TRBJ2-7 and V is TRBV11-2; D call uncertain. The germline gives CDR1 SGHAT, CDR2 FQNNGV. The CDR3 loop spans 11 amino acids. V gave up 3 bases and J gave up 3 bases, with 3 bases separating them. The DNA for the CDR3 is TGTGCCAGCAGCTTCAGCTACGAGCAGTACTTC. This encodes CASSFSYEQYF.

The chain couples TRBV5-5 to TRBJ1-1, with a possible D match to TRBD1 (6 bases). Germline CDR1 reads SGHKS; CDR2 reads YYEKEE (reference sequence). This CDR3 is 13 amino acids long. V dropped 0 bases and J dropped 10 bases, with 13 bases sitting between them. CDR3 nucleotides: TGTGCCAGCAGCTTGGCCCCGACAGGCGGAGCTTTCTTT. Encoded protein: CASSLAPTGGAFF.

The chain links TRBV27 to TRBJ2-2; D is uncertain. The CDR3 has 12 residues. Between the trimmed V and J ends, which lost 2 bases and 6 bases, there was a span of 4 bases. The germline V gene encodes CDR1 MNHEY and CDR2 SMNVEV (reference sequence). CDR3 sequence (DNA): TGTGCCAGCAGTTTACATGCCGGGGAGCTGTTTTTT. Its protein is CASSLHAGELFF.

This clone has only a few counts. V is TRBV4-3 and J is TRBJ2-7, with D perhaps TRBD1 (6 bases). Germline V lookup: CDR1 LGHNA, CDR2 YSLEER. The V and J ends lost 3 bases and 5 bases respectively, with 20 bases between them. CDR3 length equals 16 residues. CDR3 protein: CASSHHSDSLRDEQYF. In nucleotides, the CDR3 is TGCGCCAGCAGCCACCATTCGGACAGTCTACGCGACGAGCAGTACTTC.

The chain recombines TRBV4-3 with TRBJ2-7; a possible D gene is TRBD2 (5 bases). The germline V gene encodes CDR1 LGHNA and CDR2 YSLEER. This CDR3 region has 14 residues. V lost 2 bases, J lost 2 bases, and 10 bases lay in between. The CDR3 loop is CASSQSGVPYEQYF. CDR3 DNA sequence: TGCGCCAGCAGCCAAAGCGGAGTACCCTACGAGCAGTACTTC.

This chain links TRBV28 with TRBJ2-1; 7 positions match TRBD1. The CDR3 totals 18 residues. CDR1 and CDR2 from the germline V gene are MDHEN and SYDVKM. The J segment lost 12 bases and the V segment lost 6 bases, leaving 26 bases of the junction unmatched. CDR3 nucleotide sequence: TGTGCCAGCAGATATACTCGACAAGGGGGCAATGAGCAGTTCGTGCAGTTCTTC. Residues: CASRYTRQGGNEQFVQFF.

This chain connects TRBV4-1 to TRBJ2-7; TRBD2 matches at 15 bases. Germline lookup yields CDR1 MGHRA and CDR2 YSYEKL. The CDR3 runs to 18 residues. The J segment lost 2 bases and the V segment lost 0 bases, leaving 5 bases of the junction unmatched. Written as DNA, the CDR3 is TGCGCCAGCAGCCAAGATGAGGGGACTAGCGGGGGGCCCTACGAGCAGTACTTC. It translates to CASSQDEGTSGGPYEQYF.

The V and J genes are TRBV4-1 and TRBJ1-2; tentatively, D is TRBD1 (6 bases). The CDR3 is 17 residues long. Per the germline V gene, CDR1 is MGHRA and CDR2 is YSYEKL. The V gene lost 3 bases and the J gene lost 4 bases, with 21 bases spanning the gap. CDR3 DNA sequence: TGCGCCAGCAGCCATTTCTCCTCCCCAGGGGCTCCCTATGGCTACACCTTC. Protein product: CASSHFSSPGAPYGYTF.

The CDR3 reads CASSKVASSYNEQFF. The CDR3 DNA reads TGTGCCAGTAGTAAGGTAGCTAGTTCTTACAATGAGCAGTTCTTC. J is TRBJ2-1 and V is TRBV19; D is unresolved. The CDR3 sequence is 15 residues long. The germline V gene encodes CDR1 LNHDA and CDR2 SQIVND (reference sequence). Trimming shortened V by 4 bases and J by 4 bases, and 14 bases separated the two germline ends.

The V call is TRBV21-1, the J call TRBJ2-7; the DNA was not compared with TRBD2, the D call given in the table. TRBV21-1 is recorded as a pseudogene. The CDR3 extends over 17 amino acids. The CDR3 nucleotides read TGTGCCAGCAGCAAAGGAAGGGGGACTAGCGGCTCCTACGAGCAGTACTTC. Translating gives CASSKGRGTSGSYEQYF.